This T cell receptor beta chain was sequenced in a study of cytomegalovirus exposure and HLA in healthy donors. Across the study: Earlier results showed approximately 110 million unique TCR beta sequences derived from approximately 180 million T cells. Inside one of the first data releases sat around 86 million unique TCRs taken from HLA-typed donors. Findings of the study overall: Productive rates of about 87% or about 30% were seen for most TCR beta V segments in an earlier analysis.

The PCR ran on 60 Vbeta and 13 Jbeta primers. Generated by immunoSEQ multiplex PCR, the TCRdb table keeps only in-frame clones and is missing some. Of some 150,000 clones listed, roughly four fifths were seen once; the top ten hold 3%. About this clone: What it binds is unknown.

Looked up from germline, CDR1 is KGHSH and CDR2 is LQKENI. V gave up 2 bases and J gave up 2 bases, with 10 bases separating them. CDR3 length: 15 amino acids. This chain joins TRBV18 and TRBJ2-1; weak D call: TRBD2 (6 bases). Source material: PBMCs. This receptor was taken from a man aged 35-49 years in good health and CMV-seropositive. The CDR3 loop reads CASSPTLATYNEQFF. Here the CDR3 DNA reads TGTGCCAGCTCACCAACACTAGCCACCTACAATGAGCAGTTCTTC.